The entry below gives a single TCR beta chain sequence along with its context. In germline, CDR1 is LGHDT, CDR2 YNNKEL (reference sequence). This CDR3 contains 12 residues. Trimming cost V 3 bases and J 7 bases, with 6 bases left between them. This sample is drawn from a study of blood T cell repertoires in COVID-19. The overall study: Sources were T cells, B-cell-depleted T cells, or PBMCs; the material itself was cDNA or gDNA.

TCRdb keeps only in-frame clones here, not all; method: immunoSEQ multiplex PCR. Found here are 250,000 to 300,000 clones, approximately 82% of them singletons; the top ten hold less than 6%. This TCR was recovered from a man aged 55 to 69 who had recovered from COVID-19. The sequenced sample consisted of peripheral blood. V is TRBV3-1 (or the pseudogene TRBV3-2) and J is TRBJ2-2; unclear D gene. The CDR3 coding sequence is TGTGCCAGCAGCCATCTAAACGGGGAGCTGTTTTTT. Amino acids: CASSHLNGELFF.